This TCR beta chain was observed in a study of neoadjuvant nivolumab and ipilimumab in lung cancer. Overall study results and limits: Higher pretherapy blood TCR richness went with higher resected-tumor richness.

The method was immunoSEQ multiplex PCR; TCRdb's version includes in-frame clones alone and lacks a portion of them. The sample has about 4,300 clones; 70% to 80% are singletons. Turning to this clone: As yet, its antigen is unknown.

This sequence originates from an adult with non-small cell lung cancer. The sample was adjacent normal lung tissue, taken after neoadjuvant nivolumab, alone or with ipilimumab, at or shortly before surgery.

The CDR3 DNA is TGTGCCAGCTCACCACCGGGACAGAGAGGCACAGATACGCAGTATTTT. It translates to CASSPPGQRGTDTQYF. The chain recombines TRBV18 with TRBJ2-3; 7 bases line up with TRBD1. The CDR3 is 16 amino acids. CDR1 KGHSH and CDR2 LQKENI come from the germline V gene. Trimming cost V 0 bases and J 1 base; bases outside gene matches: 4.